The 22 T cell receptor beta chains below all came from one sample that was sequenced in a study of blood T cell repertoires in COVID-19. TCRdb keeps only in-frame clones here, not all; method: immunoSEQ multiplex PCR. The sample gives nearly 200,000 clones, roughly 80% of which show up once; less than 9.5% is in the top ten. The source material was PBMCs or T cells enriched from blood (not recorded which). These receptors were taken from a man aged 35-49 years who had recovered from COVID-19.

The CDR3 loop reads CASRDLRGWGYTF. Written as DNA, the CDR3 is TGTGCCAGCAGGGACCTTCGGGGTTGGGGCTACACCTTC. The chain has TRBV25-1 and TRBJ1-2; D remains unclear. In germline, CDR1 is MGHDK, CDR2 SYGVNS. The CDR3 runs to 13 residues. Trimming cost V 6 bases and J 8 bases, with 16 bases left between them.

The genes are TRBV14 and TRBJ2-3, with 10 bases aligning to TRBD1. The J segment lost 3 bases and the V segment lost 3 bases, leaving 6 bases of the junction unmatched. This CDR3 contains 16 residues. Looked up from germline, CDR1 is SGHDN and CDR2 is FVKESK. Here the CDR3 reads CASSQPGQGTTDTQYF. The CDR3 DNA follows: TGTGCCAGCAGCCAGCCGGGACAGGGGACAACAGATACGCAGTATTTT. The variable domain in full, completed from reference TRBV14 and TRBJ2-3, reads EAGVTQFPSHSVIEKGQTVTLRCDPISGHDNLYWYRRVMGKEIKFLLHFVKESKQDESGMPNNRFLAERTGGTYSTLKVQPAELEDSGVYFCASSQPGQGTTDTQYFGPGTRLTVL.

The chain uses TRBV6-5 and TRBJ1-5; D perhaps matches TRBD1 (6 bases). The CDR3 has 13 residues. The V end lost 6 bases, the J end lost 7 bases, and 13 bases lay between the germline ends. Germline V gives CDR1 MNHEY, CDR2 SVGAGI. The CDR3 nucleotides read TGTGCCAGCAGGAACAGGGCCGACCAGCCCCAGCATTTT. Translating gives CASRNRADQPQHF.

The chain recombines TRBV6-6 with TRBJ2-6, with 9 bases aligning to TRBD1. Losses at the gene ends were 10 bases for V and 0 bases for J; bases not matched to a gene: 7. Germline assignment: CDR1 MNHNY and CDR2 SVGAGI (reference sequence). CDR3 length: 16 amino acids. The CDR3 here is CATKGQGSSGANVLTF. As DNA, the CDR3 is TGTGCCACTAAGGGACAGGGTAGCTCTGGGGCCAACGTCCTGACTTTC.

The rearrangement uses TRBV3-1 (or the pseudogene TRBV3-2) and TRBJ1-2; a weak D match, TRBD1 (6 bases). V lost 0 bases and J lost 4, with 15 bases in between. From germline, CDR1 is LGHDT and CDR2 YNNKEL (reference sequence). The CDR3 loop spans 16 amino acids. CDR3 coding DNA: TGTGCCAGCAGCCAAGATAGAACAGGGACGCTCTATGGCTACACCTTC. Translated: CASSQDRTGTLYGYTF.

This chain connects TRBV4-1 to TRBJ2-5, with TRBD2 matching 7 bases. V shed 1 base, J shed 0 bases, and the junction held 5 bases outside the gene matches. This CDR3 is built from 16 residues. Germline V gene lookup returns CDR1 MGHRA and CDR2 YSYEKL. The DNA of the CDR3 is TGCGCCAGCAGCCAAGGTGACGGGGGGAACCAAGAGACCCAGTACTTC. Residues: CASSQGDGGNQETQYF.

This rearrangement joins TRBV6-6 to TRBJ2-6; D remains unclear. Germline V gene data show CDR1 as MNHNY and CDR2 as SVGAGI (reference sequence). V dropped 11 bases and J dropped 0 bases, with 11 bases sitting between them. The CDR3 consists of 14 residues. CDR3 amino acids: CAARPPSGANVLTF. CDR3 DNA sequence: TGTGCCGCCAGGCCTCCCTCTGGGGCCAACGTCCTGACTTTC.

The genes are TRBV6-5 and TRBJ1-2, with D unresolved. There are 14 residues in the CDR3. V was clipped by 4 bases and J by 2 bases, with 11 bases between them. In germline, CDR1 is MNHEY, CDR2 SVGAGI. Written as DNA, the CDR3 is TGTGCCAGCAGTTCCCACCTGGCCAACTATGGCTACACCTTC. Translated: CASSSHLANYGYTF.

This chain connects TRBV10-3 to TRBJ1-2; D is perhaps TRBD1 (6 bases). Deletions cut 0 bases from V and 2 bases from J, with 13 bases between. CDR3 length equals 16 residues. Germline V gene lookup returns CDR1 ENHRY and CDR2 SYGVKD. Written as DNA, the CDR3 is TGTGCCATCAGTGAGTCGTCAGGGGTATCGAACTATGGCTACACCTTC. It is translated as CAISESSGVSNYGYTF.

This rearrangement joins TRBV12-5 to TRBJ1-2; D might be TRBD1 (6 bases). This CDR3 region has 13 residues. Germline assignment: CDR1 LGHNT and CDR2 FRNRAP. Trimming removed 3 bases at V and 10 bases at J, with 15 bases between. CDR3 DNA sequence: TGTGCTAGTGGTTTAAGAACTCAGGGGTACTACACCTTC. Protein sequence: CASGLRTQGYYTF.

The chain's CDR3 is CASSLVGRNYGYTF. The CDR3 coding sequence is TGTGCCAGCAGCTTGGTGGGGAGAAACTATGGCTACACCTTC. The rearrangement joins TRBV5-6 to TRBJ1-2, with D uncertain. Deletions cut 0 bases from V and 2 bases from J, with 8 bases between. The CDR3 has 14 residues. The germline CDR1 and CDR2 sequences are SGHDT and YYEEEE.

CDR3 DNA: TGTGCCAGCAGCGCCGACAGGAGCAATCAGCCCCAGCATTTT. Its protein is CASSADRSNQPQHF. The chain uses TRBV3-1 (or the pseudogene TRBV3-2) and TRBJ1-5; TRBD1 might be the D (6 bases). Trimming cost V 5 bases and J 1 base, with 9 bases left between them. CDR1 and CDR2 (germline): LGHDT, YNNKEL (reference sequence). This CDR3 is built from 14 residues.

The V call is TRBV4-3, the J call TRBJ1-5; D ambiguous. Germline V CDR1 and CDR2: LGHNA, YSLEER. V lost 0 bases and J lost 0, with 12 bases in between. The CDR3 has 17 residues. CDR3 loop: CASSQEWRGSSNQPQHF. The CDR3 DNA follows: TGCGCCAGCAGCCAAGAATGGCGAGGTTCTAGCAATCAGCCCCAGCATTTT.

The gene calls are TRBV3-1 (or the pseudogene TRBV3-2) and TRBJ2-3; D remains ambiguous. Trimming pared 0 bases from V and 4 bases from J, leaving 11 bases between. Per the germline V gene, CDR1 is LGHDT and CDR2 is YNNKEL (reference sequence). The CDR3 totals 15 residues. The CDR3 DNA reads TGTGCCAGCAGCCAAGATTACATCGCATCAGATACGCAGTATTTT. Residues: CASSQDYIASDTQYF.

V and J are TRBV2 and TRBJ1-5, with TRBD1 identical over 7 bases. This CDR3 has 14 amino acids. Germline V lookup: CDR1 SNHLY, CDR2 FYNNEI. The trim removed 0 bases at V and 12 bases at J, leaving 8 bases unmatched. In nucleotides, the CDR3 is TGTGCCAGCAGTGAAGCAGTAGGACAGGTTAGCCAGCATTTT. Its protein product is CASSEAVGQVSQHF. The whole variable domain, remainder taken from reference TRBV2 and TRBJ1-5, is EPEVTQTPSHQVTQMGQEVILRCVPISNHLYFYWYRQILGQKVEFLVSFYNNEISEKSEIFDDQFSVERPDGSNFTLKIRSTKLEDSAMYFCASSEAVGQVSQHFGDGTRLSIL.

This clone has only one observation. The V call is TRBV9, the J call TRBJ2-3; 12 bases map to TRBD2. Germline values: CDR1 SGDLS, CDR2 YYNGEE. The CDR3 consists of 16 residues. Trimming removed 3 bases from V and 6 bases from J; junction bases left unmatched: 8. The DNA of the CDR3 is TGTGCCAGCAGCGCCTTTCTAGCGGGGGGGTTGGATACGCAGTATTTT. Protein: CASSAFLAGGLDTQYF.

The V call is TRBV5-1, the J call TRBJ1-1, with D possibly TRBD1 on 6 matching bases. Germline-derived CDR1 and CDR2 are SGHRS and YFSETQ. The CDR3 length is 14 residues. V lost 6 bases, J lost 0 bases, and 12 bases lay in between. As DNA, the CDR3 is TGCGCCAGCACCCGGACAGACTTGAACACTGAAGCTTTCTTT. This translates into CASTRTDLNTEAFF.

V usage is TRBV13 and J usage is TRBJ2-7; weak D call: TRBD2 (5 bases). The CDR3 is 15 residues long. CDR1 is PRHDT, CDR2 FYEKMQ, per germline (reference sequence). Trimming pared 5 bases from V and 1 base from J, leaving 15 bases between. In nucleotides, the CDR3 is TGTGCCAGCAGCCCACGGGGAAAAGGTTCCTACGAGCAGTACTTC. The encoded protein is CASSPRGKGSYEQYF.

The chain joins TRBV24-1 to TRBJ2-3, with 10 nucleotides matching TRBD1. The CDR3 has 18 residues. Germline V CDR1 and CDR2: KGHDR, SFDVKD. The J segment lost 3 bases and the V segment lost 1 base, leaving 9 bases of the junction unmatched. CDR3 sequence reads: CATSDLRDRGLGTDTQYF. The CDR3 DNA is TGTGCCACCAGTGATTTAAGGGACAGGGGTTTAGGAACAGATACGCAGTATTTT.

The rearrangement links TRBV18 to TRBJ2-7, with 8 bases fitting TRBD2. The CDR3 loop spans 15 amino acids. In germline, CDR1 is KGHSH, CDR2 LQKENI. V gave up 0 bases and J gave up 5 bases; unmatched junction bases: 6. The CDR3 coding sequence is TGTGCCAGCTCACCACCGACGGGGGGGCCGCACGAGCAGTACTTC. It encodes CASSPPTGGPHEQYF.

As DNA, the CDR3 is TGTGCCAGCAGCCAAATAGGGGACAGGGCGGCAACTAATGAAAAACTGTTTTTT. It codes for CASSQIGDRAATNEKLFF. This chain joins TRBV4-2 and TRBJ1-4; 9 nucleotides line up with TRBD1. J gave up 0 bases and V 2 bases, and 7 bases lay outside the gene matches. CDR3 length: 18 residues. The germline gives CDR1 LGHNA, CDR2 YNFKEQ.

This chain uses TRBV19 with TRBJ1-5; unclear D gene. The V and J ends lost 9 bases and 7 bases respectively, with 7 bases between them. This CDR3 is built from 10 residues. Germline CDR1 and CDR2: LNHDA and SQIVND (reference sequence). The DNA of the CDR3 is TGTGCCAGCGGTGAGCAGCCCCAGCATTTT. This gives the protein CASGEQPQHF.